This record concerns one T cell receptor (beta chain) sequence. Its antigen is currently unknown. Germline assignment: CDR1 MGHRA and CDR2 YSYEKL. J gave up 4 bases and V 1 base, and 5 bases lay outside the gene matches. The CDR3 contains 16 residues. This sample was taken from a study of Ad26.COV2.S vaccination and SARS-CoV-2 variants. Findings of the study overall: Comparable non-spike TCR breadth was observed in vaccine and placebo recipients. Placebo recipients trailed vaccine recipients in spike-specific TCR breadth.

Only in-frame clones appear in the TCRdb table, and some are missing; sequencing was by immunoSEQ multiplex PCR. The sample contains around 350,000 clones, 92% of which appear only once. The genes are TRBV4-1 and TRBJ1-4, with 8 positions matching TRBD1. The TCR was taken from a human donor who had recovered from COVID-19. The sequencing here drew on peripheral blood, taken after recovery from COVID-19. In nucleotides, the CDR3 is TGCGCCAGCAGCCAAGGACAGGGGCTGTATAATGAAAAACTGTTTTTT. This encodes CASSQGQGLYNEKLFF.